Only one count was recorded for the clone carrying this T cell receptor (beta chain). Its specificity is not known. The data belong to a study of shared clonotypes between healthy human individuals. Assay used: immunoSEQ multiplex PCR; TCRdb lists only in-frame clones, some missing. The table lists roughly 2.1 million clones, approximately 94% of them singletons, with roughly 1.8% in the top ten. Regarding the study as a whole: Owing to a small donor count, the genetic and exposure-history diversity represented was limited.

This CDR3 region has 15 residues. CDR1 and CDR2 (germline): SGHDN, FVKESK. Deletions cut 1 base from V and 0 bases from J, with 8 bases between. Only CD45RO-negative cells positively selected for CCR7 counted as naive CD8 cells, so terminally differentiated effector memory CD45RA+ cells were excluded. Sample: naive CD8+ T cells from PBMCs. The clonotype originates from a man between 18 and 35 years old in good health. Some clones in this sample may be carry-over from other donors' samples. This sequence joins TRBV14 and TRBJ2-3; D not certain. CDR3 protein: CASSQVVVSTDTQYF. CDR3 in DNA: TGTGCCAGCAGCCAAGTTGTGGTTAGCACAGATACGCAGTATTTT.